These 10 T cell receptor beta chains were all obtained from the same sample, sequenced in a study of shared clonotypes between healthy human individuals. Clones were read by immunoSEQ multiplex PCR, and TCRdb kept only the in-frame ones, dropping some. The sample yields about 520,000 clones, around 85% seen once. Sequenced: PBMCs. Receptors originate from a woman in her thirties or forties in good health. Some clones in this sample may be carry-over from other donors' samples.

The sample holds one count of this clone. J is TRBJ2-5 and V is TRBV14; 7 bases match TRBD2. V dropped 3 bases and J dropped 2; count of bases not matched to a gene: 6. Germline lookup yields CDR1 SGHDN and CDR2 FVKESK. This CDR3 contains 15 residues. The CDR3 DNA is TGTGCCAGCAGCCAGGCGGCTAGCGGACAAGAGACCCAGTACTTC. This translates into CASSQAASGQETQYF.

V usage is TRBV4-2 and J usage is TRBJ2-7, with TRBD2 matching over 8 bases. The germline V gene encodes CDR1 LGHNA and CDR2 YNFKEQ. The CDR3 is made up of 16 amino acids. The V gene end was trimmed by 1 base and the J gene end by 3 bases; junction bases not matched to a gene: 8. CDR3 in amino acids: CASSQAGTSGVYEQYF. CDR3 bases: TGTGCCAGCAGCCAAGCGGGCACTAGCGGCGTCTACGAGCAGTACTTC.

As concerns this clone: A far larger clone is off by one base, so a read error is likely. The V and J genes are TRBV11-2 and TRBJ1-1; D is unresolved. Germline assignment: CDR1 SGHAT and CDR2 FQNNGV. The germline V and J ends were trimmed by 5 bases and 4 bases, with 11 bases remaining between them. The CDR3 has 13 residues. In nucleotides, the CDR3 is TGTGCCAGCAGCCCGCAACCGAGCACTGAAGCTTTCTTT. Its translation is CASSPQPSTEAFF.

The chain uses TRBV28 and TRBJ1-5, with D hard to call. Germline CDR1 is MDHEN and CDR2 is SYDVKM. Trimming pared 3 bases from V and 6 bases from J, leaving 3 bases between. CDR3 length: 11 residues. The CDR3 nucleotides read TGTGCCAGCAGTTTTCGTCAGCCCCAGCATTTT. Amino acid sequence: CASSFRQPQHF.

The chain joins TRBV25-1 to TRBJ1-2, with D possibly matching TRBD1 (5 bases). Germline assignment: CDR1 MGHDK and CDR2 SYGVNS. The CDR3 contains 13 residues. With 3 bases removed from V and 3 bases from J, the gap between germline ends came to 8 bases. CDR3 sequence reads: CASSDIGDYGYTF. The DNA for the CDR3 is TGTGCCAGCAGTGATATAGGGGACTATGGCTACACCTTC.

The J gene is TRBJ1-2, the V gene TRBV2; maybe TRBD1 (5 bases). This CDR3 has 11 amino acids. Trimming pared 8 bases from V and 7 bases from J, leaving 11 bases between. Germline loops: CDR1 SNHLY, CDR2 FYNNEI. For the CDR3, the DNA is TGTGCCAGCCACTGGGGGTTTGGCTACACCTTC. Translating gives CASHWGFGYTF. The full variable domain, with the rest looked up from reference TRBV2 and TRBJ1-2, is EPEVTQTPSHQVTQMGQEVILRCVPISNHLYFYWYRQILGQKVEFLVSFYNNEISEKSEIFDDQFSVERPDGSNFTLKIRSTKLEDSAMYFCASHWGFGYTFGSGTRLTVV.

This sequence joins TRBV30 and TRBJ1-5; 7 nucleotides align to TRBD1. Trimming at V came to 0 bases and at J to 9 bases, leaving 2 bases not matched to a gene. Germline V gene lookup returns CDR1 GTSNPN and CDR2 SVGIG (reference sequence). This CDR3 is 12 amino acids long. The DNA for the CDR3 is TGTGCCTGGAGTGTAGGGGGCGGGCCCCAGCATTTT. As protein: CAWSVGGGPQHF.

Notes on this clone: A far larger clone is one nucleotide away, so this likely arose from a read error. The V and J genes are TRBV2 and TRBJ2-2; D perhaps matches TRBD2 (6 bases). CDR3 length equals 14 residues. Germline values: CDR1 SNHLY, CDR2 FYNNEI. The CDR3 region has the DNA TGTGCCAGCAGCCCGTTGACAGTCACCGGGGGGCTGTTTTTT. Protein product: CASSPLTVTGGLFF.

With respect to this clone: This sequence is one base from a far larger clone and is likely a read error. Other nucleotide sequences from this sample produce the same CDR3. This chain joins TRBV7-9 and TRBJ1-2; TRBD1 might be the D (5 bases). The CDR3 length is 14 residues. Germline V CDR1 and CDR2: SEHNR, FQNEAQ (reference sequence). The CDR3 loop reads CASSLAGTAYGYTF. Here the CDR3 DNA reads TGTGCTAGCAGCTTAGCCGGGACCGCATATGGCTACACCTTC.

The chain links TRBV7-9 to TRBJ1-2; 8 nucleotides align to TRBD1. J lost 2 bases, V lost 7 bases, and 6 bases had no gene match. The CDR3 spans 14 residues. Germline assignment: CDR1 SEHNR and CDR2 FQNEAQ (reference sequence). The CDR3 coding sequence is TGTGCCAGCACCACCGCAGGGGGCAACTATGGCTACACCTTC. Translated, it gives CASTTAGGNYGYTF.